The T cell receptor beta chain under discussion was sequenced for a study of cytomegalovirus exposure and HLA in healthy donors. Study results and caveats: Later analysis indicated greater clonal expansion among HLA-associated TCR beta chains than among equally common other chains. Analysis performed later found approximately 17,000 TCR beta sequences associated with HLA alleles at 0.05 false discovery rate. A later analysis appeared to link common viral pathogens to several of the most significant clusters.

This CDR3 has 16 amino acids. CDR1 is SGDLS and CDR2 is YYNGEE in the germline V gene. V lost 4 bases and J lost 2, with 17 bases in between. Comments on this clone: What it recognizes is unknown.

Researchers ran the PCR with 60 Vbeta and 13 Jbeta primers. Only in-frame clones appear in the TCRdb table, and some are missing; sequencing was by immunoSEQ multiplex PCR. The sample comprises 55,000 to 70,000 clones, about 80% of which are singletons, and approximately 3.6% rests with the top ten. The clonotype originates from a woman in her forties in good health and CMV-seronegative. Input material: PBMCs. The chain combines TRBV9 with TRBJ2-3, with a possible D match to TRBD2 (6 bases). This CDR3 reads CASSPSGTSLTDTQYF. The CDR3 DNA reads as TGTGCCAGCAGCCCCTCGGGTACTAGCCTCACAGATACGCAGTATTTT.